One and the same sample provided the 9 T cell receptor beta chains below, sequenced in a study of monozygotic twins with inflammatory bowel disease (dated by TCRdb to 2018 to 2020). The method behind the library was 5' RACE. The listed sequencing device is Illumina HiSeq 2500. Each entry corresponds to one CDR3 protein sequence from reads that TCRdb reprocessed, and DNA is not given. This sample's table carries roughly 170,000 distinct CDR3 sequences. Less than 8% of the sample goes to the ten largest clones. The sequencing input was blood. Receptors originate from a human donor with ulcerative colitis or Crohn's disease, or a healthy co-twin of an affected twin (not recorded which).

The chain uses TRBV3-1 and TRBJ2-1. The CDR3 consists of 17 residues. Germline V gene sequence: CDR1 LGHDT, CDR2 YNNKEL (reference sequence). CDR3 loop: CASSQDLIGDPYNEQFF.

The V and J genes are TRBV12-3 or TRBV12-4 and TRBJ1-6; TCRdb's D call of TRBD1 is untestable without DNA. This CDR3 comprises 14 residues. The CDR3 region is CASSPGADSSPLHF.

The chain employs TRBV5-4 and TRBJ2-3; without DNA, the TCRdb call of TRBD1 cannot be checked. The CDR3 totals 16 residues. Germline values: CDR1 SGHNT, CDR2 YYREEE (reference sequence). CDR3 sequence reads: CASSRPGQGITDTQYF.

CDR3 residues: CASSFEAKNIQYF. The chain is built from TRBV28 and TRBJ2-4. This CDR3 has 13 residues. Germline loops: CDR1 MDHEN, CDR2 SYDVKM.

The chain links TRBV7-8 to TRBJ1-5; TCRdb outputs TRBD1, but without DNA this stays unchecked. The CDR3 extends over 15 amino acids. The germline V gene encodes CDR1 SGHVS and CDR2 FQNEAQ. The CDR3 protein is CASSLLRGRNQPQHF.

The V gene is TRBV5-1, the J gene TRBJ1-1; there is no DNA to check the TCRdb D call of TRBD1. The CDR3 spans 14 residues. Looked up from germline, CDR1 is SGHRS and CDR2 is YFSETQ. CDR3 loop: CASSLTGLNTEAFF.

The V gene is TRBV19, the J gene TRBJ1-3; TCRdb's D call, TRBD1, is unchecked because there is no DNA. CDR3 length: 14 residues. Germline V lookup: CDR1 LNHDA, CDR2 SQIVND (reference sequence). The CDR3 spells CASRGDGAGNTIYF.

The chain couples TRBV12-3 or TRBV12-4 to TRBJ1-1; the D call of TRBD1 rests on TCRdb alone, since no DNA is present to check it. This CDR3 has 14 residues. This CDR3 reads CASSLGNRVTEAFF.

The chain employs TRBV11-2 and TRBJ1-2. CDR3 length: 15 residues. Germline V lookup: CDR1 SGHAT, CDR2 FQNNGV. The CDR3 reads CASSLVSQTNYGYTF.